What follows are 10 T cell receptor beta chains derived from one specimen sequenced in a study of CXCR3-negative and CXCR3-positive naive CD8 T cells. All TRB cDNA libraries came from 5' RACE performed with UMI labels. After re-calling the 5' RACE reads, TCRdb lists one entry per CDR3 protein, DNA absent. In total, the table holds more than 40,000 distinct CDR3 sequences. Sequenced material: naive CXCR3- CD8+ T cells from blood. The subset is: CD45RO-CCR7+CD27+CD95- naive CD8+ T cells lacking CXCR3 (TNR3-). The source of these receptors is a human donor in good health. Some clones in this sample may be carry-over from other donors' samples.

CDR3: CASSFRGAMSTDTQYF. V is TRBV5-1 and J is TRBJ2-3; TCRdb's D gene call, TRBD1, goes unchecked for lack of DNA. The CDR3 has 16 residues. Germline V gene lookup returns CDR1 SGHRS and CDR2 YFSETQ.

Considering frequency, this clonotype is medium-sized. The chain's CDR3 is CASSPDRAAETQYF. The chain links TRBV6-1 to TRBJ2-5; TCRdb calls TRBD1, which cannot be checked without DNA. In germline, CDR1 is MNHNS, CDR2 SASEGT. The CDR3 sequence is 14 residues long.

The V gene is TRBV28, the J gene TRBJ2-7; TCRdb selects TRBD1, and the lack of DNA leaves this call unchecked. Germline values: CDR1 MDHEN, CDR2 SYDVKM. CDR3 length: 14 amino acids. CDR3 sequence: CASSRQGSSYEQYF.

The CDR3 protein is CASSFPGQGNYGYTF. The chain is built from TRBV12-3 or TRBV12-4 and TRBJ1-2; no DNA is available, so the TRBD1 call from TCRdb remains unchecked. This CDR3 has 15 residues.

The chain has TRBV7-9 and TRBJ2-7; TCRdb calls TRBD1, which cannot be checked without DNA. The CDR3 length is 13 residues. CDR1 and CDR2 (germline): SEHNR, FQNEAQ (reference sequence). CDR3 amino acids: CASSGDRPYEQYF.

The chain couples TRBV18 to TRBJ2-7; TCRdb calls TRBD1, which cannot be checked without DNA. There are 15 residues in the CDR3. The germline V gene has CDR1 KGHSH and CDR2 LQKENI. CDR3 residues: CASSPPGQGANEQYF. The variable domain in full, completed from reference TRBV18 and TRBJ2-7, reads NAGVMQNPRHLVRRRGQEARLRCSPMKGHSHVYWYRQLPEEGLKFMVYLQKENIIDESGMPKERFSAEFPKEGPSILRIQQVVRGDSAAYFCASSPPGQGANEQYFGPGTRLTVT.

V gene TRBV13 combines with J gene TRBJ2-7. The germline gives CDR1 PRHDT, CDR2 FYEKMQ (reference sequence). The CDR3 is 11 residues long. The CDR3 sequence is CASSLLDEQYF.

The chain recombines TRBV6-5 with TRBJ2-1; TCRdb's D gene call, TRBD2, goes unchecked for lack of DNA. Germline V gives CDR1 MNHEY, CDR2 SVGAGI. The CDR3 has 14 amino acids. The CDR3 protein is CASSLLGRVNEQFF.

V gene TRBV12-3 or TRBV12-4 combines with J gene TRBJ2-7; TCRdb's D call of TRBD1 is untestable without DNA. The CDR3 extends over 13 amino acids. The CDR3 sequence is CASSYRITYEQYF.

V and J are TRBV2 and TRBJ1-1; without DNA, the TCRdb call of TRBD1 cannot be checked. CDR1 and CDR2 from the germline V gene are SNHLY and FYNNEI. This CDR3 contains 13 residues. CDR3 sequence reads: CASGSGVGTEAFF.